The next 31 T cell receptor beta chains were all read from a single sample in a study of blood T cell repertoires in COVID-19 (dated by TCRdb to 2018 to 2021). Libraries were built with the immunoSEQ multiplex PCR assay. As stored in TCRdb, this immuneACCESS dataset retains in-frame rearrangements with V and J assigned. A fraction of the clones does not appear; measured against another copy, unresolved V genes explain less than half of the discrepancy, and the remainder lacks a known reason. The sample table contains approximately 99,000 clones; only one count was recorded for 80% to 90% of them. The ten largest clones represent over 2% of the sample. Sequences were obtained from peripheral blood. The source is a human donor in a cohort sampled during active COVID-19.

V is TRBV11-2 and J is TRBJ2-1, with 11 bases fitting TRBD2. Germline CDR1 and CDR2: SGHAT and FQNNGV. The J segment lost 6 bases and the V segment lost 5 bases, leaving 6 bases of the junction unmatched. The CDR3 spans 15 residues. The chain's CDR3 is CASSATSGSLNEQFF. The CDR3 DNA follows: TGTGCCAGCAGCGCTACTAGCGGGAGCCTCAATGAGCAGTTCTTC.

The chain combines TRBV2 with TRBJ2-7; possibly TRBD1 for D (6 bases). Germline V CDR1 and CDR2: SNHLY, FYNNEI. The CDR3 runs 15 residues. Deletions cut 0 bases from V and 4 bases from J, with 13 bases between. CDR3 residues: CASSEARWTAYEQYF. Here the CDR3 DNA reads TGTGCCAGCAGTGAAGCGCGTTGGACAGCATACGAGCAGTACTTC.

V gene TRBV30 combines with J gene TRBJ2-3; 16 nucleotides align to TRBD2. After removal of 2 bases from V and 2 bases from J, the junction contained 7 bases not matched to a gene. The CDR3 length is 18 residues. Germline V gene sequence: CDR1 GTSNPN, CDR2 SVGIG (reference sequence). CDR3 amino acids: CAWSPGLAGGSYTDTQYF. The CDR3 bases are TGTGCCTGGAGTCCGGGACTAGCGGGAGGGAGCTACACAGATACGCAGTATTTT.

The V gene is TRBV18, the J gene TRBJ1-1, with a tentative D call TRBD1 (6 bases). Germline CDR1 and CDR2: KGHSH and LQKENI. The CDR3 has 13 amino acids. The ends were cut back, 6 bases at V and 3 bases at J, with 11 bases in the middle. CDR3 protein: CASSLDSDTEAFF. CDR3 bases: TGTGCCAGCTCGTTGGACAGCGACACTGAAGCTTTCTTT. The variable domain in full, with the rest retrieved from reference TRBV18 and TRBJ1-1, is NAGVMQNPRHLVRRRGQEARLRCSPMKGHSHVYWYRQLPEEGLKFMVYLQKENIIDESGMPKERFSAEFPKEGPSILRIQQVVRGDSAAYFCASSLDSDTEAFFGQGTRLTVV.

The chain links TRBV12-3 or TRBV12-4 to TRBJ2-1, with 7 bases aligning to TRBD1. With 4 bases clipped from V and 12 bases from J, the junction kept 9 bases outside the gene matches. The CDR3 contains 13 residues. CDR3 amino acids: CASSSRNRGGQFF. The CDR3 bases are TGTGCCAGCAGTTCCCGGAACAGGGGCGGGCAGTTCTTC.

This clone has a single count. The chain carries TRBV27 and TRBJ1-4, with 8 bases that match TRBD1. V was clipped by 6 bases and J by 8 bases; unmatched bases: 11. CDR3 length equals 15 residues. Germline values: CDR1 MNHEY, CDR2 SMNVEV (reference sequence). CDR3 nucleotide sequence: TGTGCCAGCAGCCCAGGACAGGGCTTGGGGGAAAAACTGTTTTTT. This sequence encodes CASSPGQGLGEKLFF.

The genes are TRBV12-3 or TRBV12-4 and TRBJ1-2; no firm D call. Trimming took 7 bases from V and 3 from J, leaving 12 bases between them. The CDR3 extends over 13 amino acids. In DNA form, the CDR3 reads TGTGCCAGCACCGCGGATTCAGACTATGGCTACACCTTC. It codes for CASTADSDYGYTF.

This clone was observed once. The chain couples TRBV28 to TRBJ2-7; D is undetermined. Trimming took off 3 bases at V and 0 bases at J, with 6 bases between the two ends. The V gene's germline CDR1 is MDHEN and CDR2 SYDVKM. CDR3 size: 13 residues. The CDR3 reads CASSFSSSYEQYF. The CDR3 nucleotides read TGTGCCAGCAGTTTTAGTAGCTCCTACGAGCAGTACTTC.

This clone came up once. The V and J genes are TRBV9 and TRBJ2-3; 8 bases are shared with TRBD2. Germline CDR1 is SGDLS and CDR2 is YYNGEE. The CDR3 consists of 16 residues. Trimming removed 4 bases from V and 9 bases from J; junction bases left unmatched: 16. CDR3 region: CASSIEDSGTLGTQYF. Written as DNA, the CDR3 is TGTGCCAGCAGCATAGAGGATAGCGGGACCCTCGGCACGCAGTATTTT. Drawing the rest from reference TRBV9 and TRBJ2-3, the complete variable domain is DSGVTQTPKHLITATGQRVTLRCSPRSGDLSVYWYQQSLDQGLQFLIQYYNGEERAKGNILERFSAQQFPDLHSELNLSSLELGDSALYFCASSIEDSGTLGTQYFGPGTRLTVL.

The chain is built from TRBV27 and TRBJ2-2, with a tentative D call TRBD2 (6 bases). Germline-derived CDR1 and CDR2 are MNHEY and SMNVEV (reference sequence). The CDR3 is 14 amino acids. V was shortened by 0 bases and J by 9 bases, with 11 bases between the two germline ends. The CDR3 sequence is CASSLSGRGWELFF. CDR3 DNA: TGTGCCAGCAGTTTATCGGGGCGGGGTTGGGAGCTGTTTTTT.

This chain uses TRBV18 with TRBJ2-3, with 9 bases lining up with TRBD2. V dropped 3 bases and J dropped 8; count of bases not matched to a gene: 12. In germline, CDR1 is KGHSH, CDR2 LQKENI. The CDR3 totals 16 residues. The CDR3 bases are TGTGCCAGCTCACCTACGTTAGCGGGAGATCGGGTTACGCAGTATTTT. Amino acids: CASSPTLAGDRVTQYF.

This clone came up once. The V call is TRBV7-9, the J call TRBJ1-2; D gene ambiguous. The germline CDR1 and CDR2 sequences are SEHNR and FQNEAQ (reference sequence). V shed 2 bases and J shed 3 bases, with 4 bases lying between them. The CDR3 is made up of 12 amino acids. The CDR3 nucleotides read TGTGCCAGCAGCTTAACAGACTATGGCTACACCTTC. Its translation is CASSLTDYGYTF.

This clone was seen a few times. The rearrangement uses TRBV5-1 and TRBJ1-2; no reliable D call. Germline CDR1 and CDR2: SGHRS and YFSETQ. The CDR3 totals 12 residues. Trimming pared 4 bases from V and 4 bases from J, leaving 8 bases between. The CDR3 loop is CASSPVGYGYTF. The CDR3, as DNA: TGCGCCAGCAGCCCCGTCGGCTATGGCTACACCTTC.

The gene calls are TRBV21-1 and TRBJ2-3; TRBD1 is the table's D call and was not checked against the DNA. TRBV21-1 is noted as a pseudogene. The CDR3 length is 19 residues. CDR3 protein: CASSKEGAVGETSTDTQYF. CDR3 nucleotide sequence: TGTGCCAGCAGCAAAGAAGGGGCCGTTGGGGAAACTAGCACAGATACGCAGTATTTT.

The rearrangement uses TRBV6-5 and TRBJ2-1; 8 bases agree with TRBD2. This CDR3 has 14 residues. Germline CDR1 is MNHEY and CDR2 is SVGAGI. Germline trimming cut 4 bases from V and 6 bases from J; bases unmatched to any gene: 5. CDR3 amino acids: CASSLGLAGNEQFF. As DNA, the CDR3 is TGTGCCAGCAGTTTGGGGCTAGCGGGCAATGAGCAGTTCTTC.

The rearrangement joins TRBV2 to TRBJ2-3; 9 nucleotides match TRBD2. The CDR3 sequence is 13 residues long. CDR1 SNHLY and CDR2 FYNNEI come from the germline V gene. The V gene end was trimmed by 7 bases and the J gene end by 5 bases; junction bases not matched to a gene: 4. Here the CDR3 DNA reads TGTGCCAGCAAGCGGGGGGCCGGAGATACGCAGTATTTT. It yields the protein CASKRGAGDTQYF.

The genes are TRBV9 and TRBJ2-2; D ambiguous. The V gene's germline CDR1 is SGDLS and CDR2 YYNGEE. The CDR3 length is 13 residues. V gave up 1 base and J gave up 6 bases, with 7 bases separating them. For the CDR3, the DNA is TGTGCCAGCAGCGTACGCGGCTCCGGGGAGCTGTTTTTT. Protein: CASSVRGSGELFF.

This clone appeared a single time. V and J are TRBV5-4 and TRBJ2-3; 8 bases are shared with TRBD2. With 4 bases clipped from V and 0 bases from J, the junction kept 7 bases outside the gene matches. This CDR3 has 16 amino acids. Germline lookup yields CDR1 SGHNT and CDR2 YYREEE (reference sequence). CDR3 coding DNA: TGTGCCAGCAGCGCCAGACTAGCGCAAAGCACAGATACGCAGTATTTT. Amino acid sequence: CASSARLAQSTDTQYF.

This chain uses TRBV3-1 (or the pseudogene TRBV3-2) with TRBJ1-1; D uncertain. V lost 1 base and J lost 4, with 10 bases in between. Germline V CDR1 and CDR2: LGHDT, YNNKEL (reference sequence). The CDR3 has 14 amino acids. The CDR3 spells CASSQGGVATEAFF. The CDR3 coding sequence is TGTGCCAGCAGCCAAGGGGGAGTGGCCACTGAAGCTTTCTTT.

The chain combines TRBV2 with TRBJ2-7; 7 bases are shared with TRBD1. Germline trimming cut 8 bases from V and 3 bases from J; bases unmatched to any gene: 13. The CDR3 runs to 15 residues. Germline CDR1 SNHLY, CDR2 FYNNEI. The CDR3 DNA is TGTGCCAGCGGACCTCGGGACAGTGCCTACTACGAGCAGTACTTC. Translated, it gives CASGPRDSAYYEQYF. Complete variable domain (other parts from reference TRBV2 and TRBJ2-7): EPEVTQTPSHQVTQMGQEVILRCVPISNHLYFYWYRQILGQKVEFLVSFYNNEISEKSEIFDDQFSVERPDGSNFTLKIRSTKLEDSAMYFCASGPRDSAYYEQYFGPGTRLTVT.

The chain links TRBV7-8 to TRBJ1-5; 7 bases line up with TRBD1. The CDR3 loop spans 16 amino acids. V lost 6 bases, J lost 2 bases, and 10 bases stayed unmatched. Germline assignment: CDR1 SGHVS and CDR2 FQNEAQ. The CDR3 nucleotides read TGTGCCAGCAGTTCGAAACAGGGGATTGGCAATCAGCCCCAGCATTTT. It is translated as CASSSKQGIGNQPQHF.

This chain joins TRBV6-6 and TRBJ2-2, with 8 bases lining up with TRBD1. Germline lookup yields CDR1 MNHNY and CDR2 SVGAGI (reference sequence). There are 15 residues in the CDR3. The V segment lost 2 bases and the J segment 4 bases; nucleotides outside the gene matches: 3. The CDR3 loop is CASSYRGQGTGELFF. DNA for the CDR3: TGTGCCAGCAGTTACCGCGGACAGGGCACCGGGGAGCTGTTTTTT.

The chain carries TRBV6-5 and TRBJ2-5; D call uncertain. CDR1 and CDR2 (germline): MNHEY, SVGAGI. V lost 8 bases and J 2 bases, leaving 12 bases between the germline ends. This CDR3 has 13 residues. DNA for the CDR3: TGTGCCAGCGGAACGGCGGATCAAGAGACCCAGTACTTC. Encoded protein: CASGTADQETQYF.

V gene TRBV3-1 (or the pseudogene TRBV3-2) combines with J gene TRBJ1-3; possible D gene TRBD1, 5 bases. Germline V gene data show CDR1 as LGHDT and CDR2 as YNNKEL (reference sequence). Trimming removed 3 bases from V and 2 bases from J, with 8 bases in between. The CDR3 is 14 residues long. DNA for the CDR3: TGTGCCAGCAGCCACGGAGGGGCTGGAAACACCATATATTTT. This sequence encodes CASSHGGAGNTIYF.

The CDR3 loop is CASSSRTSGGSYNEQFF. The CDR3 region has the DNA TGTGCCAGCAGTTCGAGGACTAGCGGGGGCTCCTACAATGAGCAGTTCTTC. The chain links TRBV6-2 or TRBV6-3 to TRBJ2-1, with TRBD2 identical over 13 bases. With 4 bases clipped from V and 0 bases from J, the junction kept 3 bases outside the gene matches. The CDR3 is made up of 17 amino acids. Germline CDR1 is MNHEY and CDR2 is SVGEGT.

The chain has TRBV11-2 and TRBJ2-3, with D tentatively TRBD2 (5 bases). The CDR3 is 15 residues long. V shed 5 bases and J shed 4 bases, with 16 bases lying between them. CDR1 SGHAT and CDR2 FQNNGV come from the germline V gene. This chain's CDR3 is CASSLRYSDADTQYF. In DNA, the CDR3 is TGTGCCAGCAGCCTTAGGTATAGCGACGCAGATACGCAGTATTTT.

The chain employs TRBV28 and TRBJ2-3, with 11 bases lining up with TRBD1. Trimming took 5 bases from V and 5 from J; bases not matched to a gene: 6. The germline V gene has CDR1 MDHEN and CDR2 SYDVKM. This CDR3 region has 15 residues. CDR3 amino acids: CASSMTGQGGDTQYF. As DNA, the CDR3 is TGTGCCAGCAGTATGACGGGACAGGGGGGAGATACGCAGTATTTT.

This clone was detected only once. This CDR3 is CASSESLGLNYEQYF. The CDR3 coding sequence is TGCGCCAGCAGTGAGTCACTAGGCCTCAACTACGAGCAGTACTTC. V usage is TRBV10-1 and J usage is TRBJ2-7; maybe TRBD2 (5 bases). This CDR3 has 15 residues. The V and J ends lost 0 bases and 3 bases respectively, with 12 bases between them. Germline V CDR1 and CDR2: WNHNN, SYGVQD (reference sequence).

With respect to this clone: Relative to the germline gene, one junction end is altered; a read error may explain this. This rearrangement joins TRBV7-7 to TRBJ2-1; 10 bases are a match to TRBD2. Germline assignment: CDR1 SSHAT and CDR2 FNYEAQ (reference sequence). This CDR3 has 21 amino acids. The CDR3 DNA follows: TGTGCTAGCAGCTTAGAGTGCCTAGCGGGAGTTCCCTTAAGCTCCTACAATGAGCAGTTCTTC. Translated: CASSLECLAGVPLSSYNEQFF.

V gene TRBV27 combines with J gene TRBJ1-1; 7 bases are a match to TRBD1. This CDR3 has 12 residues. Unmatched junction bases numbered 10, after V lost 7 bases and J lost 11 bases. Germline V gives CDR1 MNHEY, CDR2 SMNVEV (reference sequence). The CDR3 region is CASTGTAGRAFF. CDR3 bases: TGTGCCAGCACCGGGACAGCCGGTAGGGCTTTCTTT.

This rearrangement joins TRBV2 to TRBJ2-1; 14 bases fit TRBD2. The CDR3 runs to 15 residues. Germline-derived CDR1 and CDR2 are SNHLY and FYNNEI. V gave up 6 bases and J gave up 5 bases; unmatched junction bases: 3. The CDR3 here is CASRGLAGADNEQFF. The CDR3 DNA reads TGTGCCAGCAGGGGACTAGCGGGGGCCGACAATGAGCAGTTCTTC.